Each of the 5 T cell receptor beta chains below was sequenced from the same sample in a study of early T cells in non-severe SARS-CoV-2 infection. TCRdb recomputed calls from the 5' RACE reads with MiXCR, one row per CDR3 protein. The data show tens of thousands of distinct CDR3 sequences, 3% to 4% seen once. Sample: whole blood. Source of these receptors: an adult who was a healthcare worker with PCR-confirmed SARS-CoV-2 infection or an uninfected control (not recorded which).

This clonotype has ten or more counts. The V and J genes are TRBV18 and TRBJ1-5; 9 positions match TRBD1. The CDR3 runs to 15 residues. V shed 4 bases and J 1 base; nucleotides not matched to a gene: 2. Germline loops: CDR1 KGHSH, CDR2 LQKENI. The CDR3 reads CASSLQGASNQPQHF. The CDR3 DNA is TGTGCCAGCTCACTACAGGGGGCCAGCAATCAGCCCCAGCATTTT.

Remarks on this clonotype: One base away lies a much larger clone, so this may be a sequencing read error. The chain is built from TRBV3-1 and TRBJ2-7, with 13 bases matching TRBD2. This CDR3 is built from 16 residues. The V gene's germline CDR1 is LGHDT and CDR2 YNNKEL (reference sequence). Here the CDR3 DNA reads TGTGCCAGCCGCCAAGCGGGACTAGCGGGAATCTACGAGCAGTACTTC. Its protein is CASRQAGLAGIYEQYF.

The chain is built from TRBV14 and TRBJ2-5; 10 bases are a match to TRBD2. The V gene end was trimmed by 4 bases and the J gene end by 5 bases; junction bases not matched to a gene: 7. In germline, CDR1 is SGHDN, CDR2 FVKESK. The CDR3 extends over 15 amino acids. CDR3 coding DNA: TGTGCCAGCAGCCTTCGACTAGCGGGTGGGGAGACCCAGTACTTC. Amino acid sequence: CASSLRLAGGETQYF. Full variable domain (missing parts from reference TRBV14 and TRBJ2-5): EAGVTQFPSHSVIEKGQTVTLRCDPISGHDNLYWYRRVMGKEIKFLLHFVKESKQDESGMPNNRFLAERTGGTYSTLKVQPAELEDSGVYFCASSLRLAGGETQYFGPGTRLLVL.

This clonotype was seen repeatedly, ten times or more. The chain carries TRBV11-2 and TRBJ2-3; the D gene is possibly TRBD2 (5 bases). This CDR3 comprises 14 residues. Looked up from germline, CDR1 is SGHAT and CDR2 is FQNNGV. Trimming removed 5 bases from V and 2 bases from J, with 11 bases in between. CDR3 DNA: TGTGCCAGCAGCCCGGACTGGCTCACAGATACGCAGTATTTT. This codes for CASSPDWLTDTQYF.

At least ten counts were recorded for this clonotype. J is TRBJ2-3 and V is TRBV19; D not resolved. The germline V gene encodes CDR1 LNHDA and CDR2 SQIVND (reference sequence). The CDR3 is made up of 14 amino acids. V lost 5 bases, J lost 2 bases, and 11 bases lay in between. CDR3 DNA sequence: TGTGCCAGTAGTCCTTTGCGCGACACAGATACGCAGTATTTT. Translating gives CASSPLRDTDTQYF.